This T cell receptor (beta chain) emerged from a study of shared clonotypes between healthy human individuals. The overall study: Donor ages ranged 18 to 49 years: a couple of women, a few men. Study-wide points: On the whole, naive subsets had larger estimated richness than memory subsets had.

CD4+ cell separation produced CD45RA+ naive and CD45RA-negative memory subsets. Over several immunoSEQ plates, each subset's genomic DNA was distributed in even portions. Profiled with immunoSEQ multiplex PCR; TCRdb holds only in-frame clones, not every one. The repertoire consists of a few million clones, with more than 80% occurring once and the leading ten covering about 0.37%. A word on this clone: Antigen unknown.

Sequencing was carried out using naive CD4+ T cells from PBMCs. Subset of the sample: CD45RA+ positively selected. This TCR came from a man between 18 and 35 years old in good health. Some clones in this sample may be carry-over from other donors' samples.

This CDR3 reads CASSVASLNQPQHF. The CDR3 DNA sequence: TGTGCTAGTAGCGTGGCCTCCCTCAATCAGCCCCAGCATTTT. The chain recombines TRBV12-5 with TRBJ1-5; D is ambiguous. Trimming pared 8 bases from V and 3 bases from J, leaving 14 bases between. CDR3 length equals 14 residues. CDR1 is LGHNT, CDR2 FRNRAP, per germline.